Listed below are T cell receptor beta chains from one sample, sequenced in a study of cytomegalovirus exposure and HLA in healthy donors. The data were produced by immunoSEQ multiplex PCR, yet TCRdb's version contains in-frame clones alone and is incomplete. The table shows some 130,000 clones, with about 70% occurring only once. The sample taken for sequencing was PBMCs. The receptor source for this set is a male donor in good health and CMV-seronegative. CDR3s include the opening cysteine and the closing phenylalanine or tryptophan. Expanded clones get a size class; other rows say once, few or many, or leave the size out.

>TRBV7-2|TRBJ1-1|.
CASRDRGFTDTEAFF
>TRBV27|TRBJ2-7|.
CASRGTAKNYEQYF
>TRBV29-1|TRBJ1-5|once
CSAGVAGQPQHF
>TRBV9|TRBJ2-5|.
CASSRRTGETQYF
>TRBV29-1|TRBJ1-1|.
CSGSRGTNTEAFF
>TRBV30|TRBJ2-7|.
CAWSIAAGEDEQYF
>TRBV27|TRBJ2-7|once
CASSLFGQGEREQYF
>TRBV5-4|TRBJ1-2|.
CASSLRFQGINYGYTF
>TRBV4-1|TRBJ2-3|.
CASSQVGASGSRTDTQYF
>TRBV19|TRBJ1-5|.
CASSSATRRGLKGWSVHRNQPQHF
>TRBV25-1|TRBJ2-7|few
CASSHRGSYEQYF
>TRBV11-2|TRBJ2-7|.
CASSLGPGDEQYF
>TRBV18|TRBJ2-6|.
CASSLLDTWGANVLTF
>TRBV7-6|TRBJ2-5|.
CASSLRGLTILTQETQYF
>TRBV30|TRBJ1-1|few
CAWIPVAEAFF
>TRBV20-1|TRBJ1-2|.
CSAPLGARPFF
>TRBV19|TRBJ2-4|.
CASTRGNIQYF
>TRBV28|TRBJ1-4|.
CASSKQGPNEKLFF
>TRBV7-9|TRBJ2-3|.
CASSSDRGYGDTQYF
>TRBV30|TRBJ1-3|.
CAWTRDRGLSGNTIYF
>TRBV6-5|TRBJ2-3|.
CASSSAGTDTQYF
>TRBV7-6|TRBJ2-7|.
CASSLVGLAGGEQYF
>TRBV6-1|TRBJ1-1|.
CASSELSPNTEAFF
>TRBV18|TRBJ1-1|.
CASSPPAGMNTEAFF
>TRBV28|TRBJ2-1|.
CASSSGPGAGGNNEQFF
>TRBV19|TRBJ2-1|.
CASSILPVNYNEQFF
>TRBV19|TRBJ2-7|.
CASSIGPSGGVYEQYF
>TRBV15|TRBJ2-1|once
CATSRGGRLSSYNEQFF
>TRBV19|TRBJ2-2|many
CASSPRRQGAPAGELFF